This TCR beta chain appears in the sequencing data of a study of T cells after yellow fever vaccination. Background on the study: When fractions had low cell numbers, they were prepared with SMART-Seq v4 Ultra Low Input.

The study, taken as a whole, reports: By day 5 rather than day 15, the secondary response had peaked, though it was weaker. CD4 and CD8 compartments shared a small share of clonotypes.

There are 12 residues in the CDR3. Trimming took 2 bases from V and 14 from J, leaving 13 bases between them. The germline CDR1 and CDR2 sequences are SGHTA and FQGNSA. Note on this clonotype: Antigen unknown.

TCR cDNA, made by 5'RACE template switching, carried an added universal primer site and UMIs. TCRdb itself ran the 5' RACE reads through MiXCR, one entry per CDR3 protein. The sample shows 400,000 to 450,000 distinct CDR3 sequences, 18% of them seen only once. Material: PBMCs, obtained before the yellow fever booster vaccination. This chain links TRBV7-2 with TRBJ1-3; D is undetermined. This clonotype was sampled from a man younger than 30 who received the YFV17D yellow fever vaccine. CDR3 bases: TGTGCCAGCAGCTTAAGCCTGGCTCCGTTATATTTT. Amino acid sequence: CASSLSLAPLYF.